The 17 T cell receptor beta chains below come from one sample, sequenced in a study of Ad26.COV2.S vaccination and SARS-CoV-2 variants. Here immunoSEQ multiplex PCR was the method, and the copy in TCRdb shows in-frame clones only, minus some. The top ten clones hold roughly 17% of a sample with 85,000 to 120,000 clones, about three quarters of them seen once. The sample was peripheral blood, taken after recovery from COVID-19. The receptors come from a human donor who had recovered from COVID-19.

The DNA for the CDR3 is TGCAGTGCCAGGGCTGGGGGTGAGCAGTTCTTC. It specifies CSARAGGEQFF. The chain has TRBV20-1 and TRBJ2-1; D possibly uses TRBD1 or TRBD2 (5 bases each). Deletions cut 6 bases from V and 9 bases from J, with 12 bases between. This CDR3 region has 11 residues. CDR1 is DFQATT, CDR2 SNEGSKA, per germline (reference sequence).

The genes are TRBV19 and TRBJ1-3, with D maybe TRBD1 (5 bases). The CDR3 runs 14 residues. Looked up from germline, CDR1 is LNHDA and CDR2 is SQIVND (reference sequence). V was shortened by 4 bases and J by 0 bases, with 7 bases between the two germline ends. This CDR3 reads CASSRGSSGNTIYF. CDR3 nucleotides: TGTGCCAGTAGTAGGGGGAGCTCTGGAAACACCATATATTTT.

The chain joins TRBV5-4 to TRBJ2-3; 8 positions agree with TRBD1. Germline trimming cut 7 bases from V and 3 bases from J; bases unmatched to any gene: 1. CDR1 is SGHNT and CDR2 is YYREEE in the germline V gene (reference sequence). The CDR3 has 12 amino acids. CDR3 loop: CASGQGTDTQYF. CDR3 DNA sequence: TGTGCCAGCGGACAGGGAACAGATACGCAGTATTTT.

CDR3 bases: TGCGCCAGCAGCCAGTACGGACAGGGCATGACTGAAGCTTTCTTT. Encoded protein: CASSQYGQGMTEAFF. The chain joins TRBV4-1 to TRBJ1-1; 8 bases match TRBD1. The CDR3 has 15 residues. V lost 3 bases, J lost 5 bases, and 8 bases stayed unmatched. In germline, CDR1 is MGHRA, CDR2 YSYEKL.

The chain carries TRBV7-3 and TRBJ2-1; 8 positions match TRBD2. The CDR3 is made up of 16 amino acids. Looked up from germline, CDR1 is SGHTA and CDR2 is FQGTGA. The ends lost 5 bases at V and 7 bases at J; junction bases unmatched: 13. The CDR3 loop is CASSPPGLVGENEQFF. CDR3 DNA: TGTGCCAGCAGCCCCCCGGGACTAGTTGGTGAAAATGAGCAGTTCTTC.

This clone appeared once. The rearrangement uses TRBV11-2 and TRBJ1-1, with a tentative D call TRBD1 (6 bases). CDR1 and CDR2 from the germline V gene are SGHAT and FQNNGV. V shed 3 bases and J shed 5 bases, with 16 bases lying between them. The length of the CDR3 is 15 residues. The CDR3 loop is CASSFTGMGETEAFF. The CDR3 DNA is TGTGCCAGCAGCTTTACAGGGATGGGGGAGACTGAAGCTTTCTTT.

This chain connects TRBV5-1 to TRBJ1-4; possibly TRBD1 for D (5 bases). V gave up 2 bases and J gave up 7 bases, with 18 bases separating them. CDR1 and CDR2 (germline): SGHRS, YFSETQ. The CDR3 extends over 16 amino acids. CDR3 loop: CASSFVGQLGGEKLFF. The CDR3 nucleotides are TGCGCCAGCAGCTTTGTTGGGCAACTTGGGGGTGAAAAACTGTTTTTT. Complete variable domain (other parts from reference TRBV5-1 and TRBJ1-4): KAGVTQTPRYLIKTRGQQVTLSCSPISGHRSVSWYQQTPGQGLQFLFEYFSETQRNKGNFPGRFSGRQFSNSRSEMNVSTLELGDSALYLCASSFVGQLGGEKLFFGSGTQLSVL.

The chain recombines TRBV9 with TRBJ2-2; D not certain. Trimming stripped 0 bases from V and 4 bases from J, with 4 bases between. This CDR3 is built from 13 residues. Germline V gene lookup returns CDR1 SGDLS and CDR2 YYNGEE. As DNA, the CDR3 is TGTGCCAGCAGCGTAGTGAGCACCGGGGAGCTGTTTTTT. Its protein is CASSVVSTGELFF. The whole variable domain, filled in from reference TRBV9 and TRBJ2-2, reads DSGVTQTPKHLITATGQRVTLRCSPRSGDLSVYWYQQSLDQGLQFLIQYYNGEERAKGNILERFSAQQFPDLHSELNLSSLELGDSALYFCASSVVSTGELFFGEGSRLTVL.

The chain joins TRBV5-1 to TRBJ1-6; D remains ambiguous. This CDR3 spans 13 amino acids. Germline loops: CDR1 SGHRS, CDR2 YFSETQ. Trimming cost V 0 bases and J 9 bases, with 7 bases left between them. The CDR3 DNA is TGCGCCAGCAGCTTGGGATGGGGTTCACCCCTCCACTTT. It translates to CASSLGWGSPLHF.

This rearrangement joins TRBV30 to TRBJ2-7, with D hard to call. V was trimmed by 1 base and J by 7 bases, leaving 14 bases between them. Germline V CDR1 and CDR2: GTSNPN, SVGIG (reference sequence). The CDR3 runs 13 residues. CDR3 amino acids: CAWSAGTVEEQYF. The CDR3 DNA reads TGTGCCTGGAGTGCGGGTACGGTGGAGGAGCAGTACTTC.

V gene TRBV6-4 combines with J gene TRBJ1-6; 8 bases are a match to TRBD1. Trimming removed 3 bases from V and 8 bases from J; junction bases left unmatched: 9. This CDR3 has 16 residues. Germline CDR1 is MRHNA and CDR2 is SNTAGT. The CDR3 coding sequence is TGTGCCAGCAGTGAAGTCCCAGGGGGCGTTGATTCACCCCTCCACTTT. This sequence encodes CASSEVPGGVDSPLHF.

The chain is built from TRBV19 and TRBJ1-2, with a tentative D call TRBD1 (5 bases). Trimming shortened V by 10 bases and J by 8 bases, and 14 bases separated the two germline ends. There are 11 residues in the CDR3. The V gene's germline CDR1 is LNHDA and CDR2 SQIVND (reference sequence). The CDR3 DNA reads TGTGCCACCAAAGCAGGGTTAGGCTACACCTTC. It encodes CATKAGLGYTF.

V is TRBV6-6 and J is TRBJ2-3; 15 positions match TRBD2. Per germline, CDR1 MNHNY and CDR2 SVGAGI (reference sequence). This CDR3 spans 18 amino acids. Trimming took 5 bases from V and 1 from J; bases not matched to a gene: 7. Here the CDR3 reads CASSRLWTSGGGTDTQYF. DNA for the CDR3: TGTGCCAGCAGTCGGCTGTGGACTAGCGGGGGGGGCACAGATACGCAGTATTTT.

A few counts support this clone. CDR3 sequence: CASSWTGNTEAFF. The CDR3 nucleotides read TGTGCCAGCAGTTGGACAGGAAACACTGAAGCTTTCTTT. The V and J genes are TRBV6-2 or TRBV6-3 and TRBJ1-1; 7 bases are a match to TRBD1. In germline, CDR1 is MNHEY, CDR2 SVGEGT. V was pared by 4 bases and J by 2 bases, with 1 base of the junction left unmatched. The CDR3 runs to 13 residues.

This chain joins TRBV4-1 and TRBJ2-2, with 9 positions matching TRBD1. Germline V CDR1 and CDR2: MGHRA, YSYEKL. J gave up 1 base and V 8 bases, and 5 bases lay outside the gene matches. This CDR3 is 15 amino acids long. The CDR3 here is CASAQGALNTGELFF. The CDR3 nucleotides are TGCGCCAGCGCACAGGGGGCTTTGAACACCGGGGAGCTGTTTTTT.

Here the CDR3 reads CASSQEGTGYTF. The CDR3 DNA sequence: TGTGCCAGCAGCCAGGAGGGGACTGGCTACACCTTC. The rearrangement links TRBV12-3 or TRBV12-4 to TRBJ1-2; maybe TRBD1 (5 bases). The CDR3 runs 12 residues. V was pared by 6 bases and J by 7 bases, with 12 bases between.

This clone was seen a few times. This chain joins TRBV11-3 and TRBJ1-1; 7 bases are a match to TRBD1. V shed 4 bases and J 8 bases; nucleotides not matched to a gene: 10. The CDR3 covers 14 residues. Germline V gene lookup returns CDR1 SGHNT and CDR2 YENEEA. Here the CDR3 reads CASSSRRQGGEAFF. The CDR3 bases are TGTGCCAGCAGCTCAAGGAGACAGGGCGGAGAAGCTTTCTTT.